The clone carrying this TCR beta chain was counted many times. Its specificity is unknown. TCRdb independently ran MiXCR on the PCR reads; one entry per CDR3 protein. The sample carries around 470,000 distinct CDR3 sequences, about a fifth recorded once. These data originate in a study of molecular identifiers for immune sequencing clone quantification. Regarding the study as a whole: Jurkat TCR RNA that was spiked in from one cell was reportedly detectable among 950,000 to 1,000,000 naive cells. Whereas clones above 20 RNA copies held under 1% of naive-cell molecules, they held over 98% of effector molecules.

As CD8+CD4-CCR7+CD45RA+ cells, naive CD8 T cells were sorted. This TCR was recovered from a human donor in good health. Some libraries in this study had Jurkat cell RNA spiked in. Sequenced input: naive CD8+ T cells from blood, with Jurkat cell RNA spiked in. Subset specified: FACS-sorted CD8+CD4-CCR7+CD45RA+ naive T cells.

CDR3 DNA: TGTGCCAGCAGTGAATGGAGGGACAGGGGGACCTACGAGCAGTACTTC. Translating gives CASSEWRDRGTYEQYF. The chain couples TRBV25-1 to TRBJ2-7; 11 bases line up with TRBD1. Trimming at V came to 1 base and at J to 2 bases, leaving 4 bases not matched to a gene. This CDR3 has 16 amino acids. The germline CDR1 and CDR2 sequences are MGHDK and SYGVNS.